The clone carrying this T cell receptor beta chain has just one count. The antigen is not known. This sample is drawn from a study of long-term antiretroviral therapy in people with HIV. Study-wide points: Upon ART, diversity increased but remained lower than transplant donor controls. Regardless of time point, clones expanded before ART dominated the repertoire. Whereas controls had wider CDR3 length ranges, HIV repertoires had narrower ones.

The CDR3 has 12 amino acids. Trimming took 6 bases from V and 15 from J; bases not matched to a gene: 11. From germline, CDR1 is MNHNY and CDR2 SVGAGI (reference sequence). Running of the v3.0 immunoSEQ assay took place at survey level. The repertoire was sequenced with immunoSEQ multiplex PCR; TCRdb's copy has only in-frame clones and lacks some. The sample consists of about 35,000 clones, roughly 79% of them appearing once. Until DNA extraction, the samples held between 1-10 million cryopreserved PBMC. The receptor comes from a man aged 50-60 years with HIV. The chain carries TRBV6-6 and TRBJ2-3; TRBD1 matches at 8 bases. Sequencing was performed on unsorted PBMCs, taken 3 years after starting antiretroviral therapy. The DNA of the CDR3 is TGTGCCAGCAGCCAAGGACAGGGACTTCCATATTTT. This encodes CASSQGQGLPYF.